This T cell receptor (beta chain) was identified during a study of radiation and T cells in renal cell carcinoma. Study overall: Nephrectomy followed 15 Gy stereotactic body radiation by 4 weeks.

Remarks on this clone: What it recognizes is unknown.

Trimming cost V 3 bases and J 0 bases, with 10 bases left between them. Per the germline V gene, CDR1 is SGHRS and CDR2 is YFSETQ. The CDR3 runs 15 residues. Profiling relied on immunoSEQ multiplex PCR, and the TCRdb table lists in-frame clones only, not all of them. The repertoire includes about 130,000 clones, around 83% of them detected once, and approximately 3% sits in the top ten. Time point meaning: baseline pretreatment blood. Noted treatment: 15 Gy SBRT to primary tumor, nephrectomy 4 weeks later. Findings and limits, study-wide: No pretreatment tumor biopsies were available for baseline clonotypes. In blood, top tumor clones expanded by 2 weeks, shrinking by 4.

This sample comprised blood, obtained from a patient whose treatment included radiotherapy and nephrectomy. The chain links TRBV5-1 to TRBJ1-5, with D possibly matching TRBD1 (5 bases). The sequence derives from a woman in her fifties or sixties with renal cell carcinoma. The CDR3 protein is CASSWDGISNQPQHF. The CDR3 DNA is TGCGCCAGCAGCTGGGACGGGATTAGCAATCAGCCCCAGCATTTT.